The entry below describes one T cell receptor (beta chain). The antigen it binds to is not known. No base quality values were provided; no much bigger clone lies one nucleotide off. V loses 7 bases of germline sequence and J loses 8 bases, and the interval between the two ends is 11 bases. The CDR1 and CDR2 encoded by the germline V gene are SQVTM and ANQGSEA. Its CDR3 holds 10 amino acids, cysteine through phenylalanine. Only the CDR3 DNA is retained, 30 bases long and in frame from the first base. The entry originates in a study of cytomegalovirus exposure and HLA in healthy donors (dated by TCRdb to about 2017). Notes on the research overall: An earlier analysis of 587 of the donors reported 276 Gb of sequence data and approximately 120 million unique TCR beta sequences obtained from about 179 million T cells. An early release that covered about 600 HLA-typed donors contained approximately 300 gigabases of sequencing data and some 87 million unique TCR sequences. Of the roughly 400 genotyped donors, approximately 83% fell in the genetic ancestry cluster associated with self-reported Caucasian donors. The aim of the study was to test whether cataloging public T cell receptors could identify signatures of past pathogen exposure. The study profiled the T cell repertoires of 550 to 700 subjects by immunosequencing and related them to cytomegalovirus serostatus. Besides the first cohort of approximately 670 subjects, a separate validation cohort made up of over 100 different subjects was used. To predict cytomegalovirus infection status, the study brought together high-throughput TCR immunosequencing, statistical association of individual TCRs with disease status, and machine learning. A later analysis re-examined previously published TCR beta repertoires from several hundred donors and added high-resolution HLA genotyping to investigate patterns of TCR occurrence. Rather than drawing on any new phenotypic data, the later analysis identified candidate immune exposures from TCR beta sequences and the way those sequences occurred across donors. To decide whether each TCR beta V gene segment behaved as functional or pseudogenic, an earlier analysis of 587 of the donors relied on high-throughput TCR beta sequencing. Donor age, sex, ethnicity and CMV serostatus were compiled together with the repertoire data. Genome-wide SNP genotypes for about 60% of the roughly 700 donors were used in a later genetic analysis, which treated that subset as a discovery cohort. Every repertoire in the discovery cohort had been generated on one and the same sequencing platform. Both class I and class II loci were covered by HLA typing, at four-digit resolution. The number of donors typed differed by locus, with roughly 620-630 for A, B, C, DRB1 and DQB1, over 500 for DQA1, 606 for DPA1, and some 450 for DPB1. Four to six DR-DQ haplotypes were handled as single units for association and clustering, since linkage in the cohort was strong. Among over 350 genotyped donors of the cohort, an average of roughly 240,000 unique TCR beta nucleotide sequences were sequenced per donor, roughly 18% of them non-productive. Summary of the overall study and its limitations: In a later analysis, some 17,000 TCR beta sequences were associated with specific HLA alleles at a false discovery rate of 0.05. The classifier was reported to diagnose cytomegalovirus status with high specificity and sensitivity in both the original and validation cohorts. In a later analysis, several top co-occurrence clusters were reported to appear linked to parvovirus B19, influenza, CMV and Epstein-Barr virus. A later analysis found that HLA-associated TCR beta chains were more clonally expanded and had lower generation probabilities than equally common non-associated chains. A cluster of highly shared sequence variants was judged likely to represent a technical artifact of the sequencing pipeline. For the cohort, immune exposure information was limited to CMV serostatus. The authors suggested that the approach could potentially be extended to other disease states and immunological phenotypes. Three of the identified cytomegalovirus-associated TCR beta chains were confirmed in vitro to be specific for cytomegalovirus antigens. Broadly in line with IMGT annotations, most TCR beta V segments showed up in productive rearrangements about 87% or about 30% of the time in an earlier analysis of around 550 of the donors. Only TCR beta chains were sequenced in this cohort, and the absence of alpha or paired-chain data limited detectable features. Roughly uniform sequencing depth across donors was assumed in presence/absence analyses, although this assumption may not hold. Because HLA typing was missing for some donors at each locus, association tests included only the typed subset. When HLA alleles, especially DR and DQ, strongly co-occurred, attributing TCR associations to individual alleles was difficult. In a later genetic analysis, a missense DCLRE1C variant was associated with V-gene and J-gene trimming of TCR beta chains, and the association was replicated in an independent cohort. In a later genetic analysis, fewer N-insertions in productive TCRs were reported among donors in an Asian-associated ancestry cluster than the roughly 700-donor mean. Because counts were too low, more than 15 rarely observed V segments, including chromosome 9 orphons, were left out of the earlier analysis of roughly 600 of the donors. In a later analysis, the rate of TCR association differed among HLA loci, with DRB1 alleles having the most associated TCRs and HLA-C alleles having the fewest. Linkage disequilibrium might explain the correlated functional status among segregating V segments, but an unknown experimental factor could not be ruled out. In a later analysis, most CMV-associated TCR beta chains were found to appear HLA-restricted, with HLA associations seemingly driven largely by CMV exposure. A further reported finding was that TCR beta sequences accurately predicted the HLA-A and HLA-B alleles for most subjects in the first cohort. Most TCR sequences were observed very rarely across donors, whereas some public TCRs were present in many individuals. A total of 150 to 200 TCR beta chains were listed by the study as associated with cytomegalovirus. The 87-base-pair reads could not distinguish some IMGT-functional V segments, including TRBV6-2 and TRBV6-3, so those segments were excluded.

The method behind the library was the immunoSEQ multiplex PCR assay. For the multiplex PCR, a mixture combining 60 forward primers for TCR Vbeta segments and 13 reverse primers for TCR Jbeta segments was used. The CDR3 region of rearranged TCR beta genes was amplified from genomic DNA by a multiplex PCR assay. The amplified TCR beta libraries were sequenced on the Illumina HiSeq System as 87-base-pair reads. On the study's bioinformatics: Across the 700 or so repertoires, a later analysis counted some 80 million unique TCR beta chains, roughly 11 million of which were shared by at least two donors. A nearest-neighbor algorithm error-corrected the raw reads and collapsed the reads into unique sequences, merging closely related sequences to remove PCR and sequencing errors. Alignment of CDR3 sequences to IMGT reference sequences was used to assign V, D and J gene segments. For a sequence to be retained, a match of at least six nucleotides was required to both a V gene segment and a J gene segment. A rearrangement counted as productive if the CDR3 had no stop codons and remained in frame with V and J, and every other rearrangement counted as non-productive. Following IMGT convention, CDR3 was defined as the stretch from the second conserved V-encoded cysteine up to the conserved J-encoded phenylalanine. In an earlier analysis of approximately 590 of the donors, sequences lacking an unambiguous match to a single V gene segment were excluded. An earlier analysis of a few hundred of the donors classified V segments as functional when productive rearrangements were above 56.7% and as segregating when the standard deviation between donors was above 5%. A statistical classification framework was developed to diagnose cytomegalovirus status using the catalog of TCR beta chain sequences. V and J gene assignment, in a later analysis, came from comparing TCR nucleotide sequences with IMGT/GENE-DB human TR gene sequences. Using the TCRdist pipeline, a later analysis assigned CDR3 sequences along with most-parsimonious VDJ recombination scenarios. In a later analysis, each TCR beta chain was defined by its CDR3 amino acid sequence together with its V-gene family, and reads lacking a unique V-gene family were excluded. A later analysis removed 592 highly shared, low-generation-probability nucleotide sequences to deal with suspected cross-contamination and a sequencing artifact. For each public chain, a later analysis derived a clonal expansion index from normalized ranks of inferred template counts within each repertoire. A later analysis computed generation probabilities with a VDJ recombination model fitted to out-of-frame rearrangements, and checked the results against IGoR. A later analysis scored TCR-TCR, TCR-HLA and TCR-CMV co-occurrence with hypergeometric tests, applying a repertoire-size bias correction to TCR pairs. False discovery rates were estimated in a later analysis by permuting HLA or CMV assignments 20 times. In a later analysis, co-occurring TCRs were grouped using DBSCAN, and TCRdist sequence similarity was added for clustering within HLA-allele-positive subsets. Co-occurrence clustering excluded repertoires with fewer than 30,000 or more than 120,000 public chains, plus five with anomalous nucleotide sharing. TCRdb re-hosts the immuneACCESS table, in-frame sequences only. Its copies lack some clones; in the studies checked, an unresolved V gene accounts for under half of them, and the cause for the rest is not known. V, J and clone size were drawn from that table, and D and trimming were deduced from the DNA. Across this sample there are fewer than 200,000 clones, with under 70% seen only once. About 2.9% of the sample comes from the top ten.

The cohort comprised more than 550 healthy bone marrow donors. At the time of sampling, all cohort members were nominally healthy, though unrecorded immune exposures were likely present. The donor was CMV seropositive and belonged to the group of about 290 seropositive cohort members. Every donor gave a peripheral blood sample, and the peripheral blood mononuclear cells from that sample were used for TCR beta sequencing. Genomic DNA extraction from the blood cell samples was performed with the Qiagen DNeasy Blood Extraction Kit. Material: PBMCs. This clonotype was sampled from a woman aged 40 to 49 in good health and CMV-seropositive. The chain employs TRBV29-1 and TRBJ1-2, with the D gene call left open. The nucleotides are TGCAGCGCACGAGAACCGGGCTACACCTTC. Its amino acids are CSAREPGYTF.